The clone carrying this TCR beta chain was counted ten times or more. Its antigen is unknown. Trimming removed 2 bases at V and 2 bases at J, with 19 bases between. Germline V CDR1 and CDR2: MGHDK, SYGVNS. The CDR3 length is 18 residues. The sample is drawn from a study of CD8+CD57+ T cells in acquired aplastic anemia. Genomic DNA templated the TCR beta VDJ and CDR3 profiling. TCRdb re-analysed the reads in MiXCR, keeping a single row per CDR3 protein. Here the sample spans roughly 250,000 distinct CDR3 sequences, 47% being singletons. Patients included in sequencing had previously demonstrated CD8+CD57+ cell expansion by flow cytometry. The diagnosis in all patients was severe acquired aplastic anemia. The study, taken as a whole, reports: Around 27 CD8+ CDR3 sequences occurred in both the patients and the controls.

This TCR was recovered from a human donor with aplastic anemia. The V and J genes are TRBV25-1 and TRBJ1-3; no clear D. The specimen sequenced was sorted CD4+, CD8+, or CD8+CD57+ T cells (not recorded which) from PBMCs. CDR3 sequence (DNA): TGTGCCAGCAGTGAAGGTTCAGGAGGAATCGTTCCTGGAAACACCATATATTTT. Its protein product is CASSEGSGGIVPGNTIYF.